The rows below give T cell receptor beta chains drawn from one sample of a study of shared clonotypes between healthy human individuals. TCRdb keeps only in-frame clones here, not all; method: immunoSEQ multiplex PCR. The data hold some 550,000 clones, with around 97% observed a single time. Sequencing was done on a sample of naive CD4+ T cells sorted from blood. The receptors come from a woman aged 25 to 45 in good health. The CDR3 runs from the conserved cysteine through the conserved F or W. Each record gives: V gene, D gene, clone size, J gene, CDR3 protein, CDR3 DNA. A D gene is named only where the DNA matches it firmly. Size is omitted from some rows. Given values are once, few, many or a class for expanded clones.

>TRBV5-1|TRBD2|.|TRBJ2-1
CASSLASSGRSNEQFF
TGCGCCAGCAGCTTGGCCTCTAGCGGGAGAAGTAATGAGCAGTTCTTC
>TRBV6-6|.|.|TRBJ1-4
CASSRSQRPGEKLFF
TGTGCCAGCAGCCGCTCCCAGCGACCAGGGGAAAAACTGTTTTTT
>TRBV6-5|TRBD1|.|TRBJ2-7
CASSFGTGYPYEQYF
TGTGCCAGCAGTTTCGGGACAGGGTACCCCTACGAGCAGTACTTC
>TRBV7-2|.|.|TRBJ2-1
CASSLKGGYHNEQFF
TGTGCCAGCAGCTTAAAGGGGGGGTACCACAATGAGCAGTTCTTC
>TRBV19|TRBD2|.|TRBJ2-2
CASRTSGRKAGELFF
TGTGCCAGCAGGACTAGCGGGAGGAAGGCCGGGGAGCTGTTTTTT
>TRBV28|.|.|TRBJ2-7
CASKSFDEQYF
TGTGCCAGCAAGAGCTTCGACGAGCAGTACTTC
>TRBV29-1|.|.|TRBJ1-1
CSVASNMITEAFF
TGCAGCGTTGCATCTAATATGATCACTGAAGCTTTCTTT
>TRBV7-2|.|.|TRBJ1-5
CASSLGGISNQPQHF
TGTGCCAGCAGTCTTGGGGGAATAAGCAATCAGCCCCAGCATTTT
>TRBV18|TRBD1|.|TRBJ2-1
CASSAGTGGFDEQFF
TGTGCCAGCTCAGCCGGGACAGGGGGTTTCGATGAGCAGTTCTTC
>TRBV11-2|.|.|TRBJ2-3
CASSLEGLLNTDTQYF
TGTGCCAGCAGCTTAGAGGGACTGCTCAACACAGATACGCAGTATTTT
>TRBV6-5|.|.|TRBJ2-1
CASSYALGHGNEQFF
TGTGCCAGCAGTTACGCGTTAGGGCATGGAAATGAGCAGTTCTTC
>TRBV19|TRBD1|once|TRBJ2-7
CASGTGISYEQYF
TGTGCCAGCGGGACAGGCATCTCCTACGAGCAGTACTTC
>TRBV27|TRBD2|.|TRBJ2-3
CASSSPSTSGSTADTQYF
TGTGCCAGCAGTTCCCCCTCCACTAGCGGGAGTACCGCAGATACGCAGTATTTT
>TRBV7-8|TRBD1|.|TRBJ1-5
CASSPDRGPYQPQHF
TGTGCCAGCAGCCCGGACAGGGGGCCTTATCAGCCCCAGCATTTT
>TRBV6-6|.|.|TRBJ2-1
CASSYQMTRNEQFF
TGTGCCAGCAGTTACCAGATGACTAGAAATGAGCAGTTCTTC
>TRBV7-9|.|.|TRBJ2-2
CASSLDRLGANTGELFF
TGTGCCAGCAGCTTAGATCGGTTGGGGGCGAACACCGGGGAGCTGTTTTTT
>TRBV5-1|TRBD1|.|TRBJ1-2
CASSFRDRAGYTF
TGCGCCAGCAGCTTCCGGGACAGGGCCGGCTACACCTTC
>TRBV5-5|.|.|TRBJ1-2
CASSLGSLPNYGYTF
TGTGCCAGCAGCTTGGGCAGCCTCCCTAACTATGGCTACACCTTC
>TRBV27|TRBD1|.|TRBJ2-7
CASSLQRQGVLFSYEQYF
TGTGCCAGCAGTTTACAACGCCAGGGGGTTCTCTTTTCCTACGAGCAGTACTTC
>TRBV11-3|.|.|TRBJ1-2
CASSLEGRFYGYTF
TGTGCCAGCAGCTTAGAAGGCCGTTTCTATGGCTACACCTTC
>TRBV6-6|.|.|TRBJ1-1
CASSQPGRGTEAFF
TGTGCCAGCAGTCAACCCGGGCGTGGCACTGAAGCTTTCTTT
>TRBV28|.|.|TRBJ2-7
CASISEQYF
TGTGCCAGCATCTCCGAGCAGTACTTC
>TRBV5-1|TRBD2|.|TRBJ2-1
CASSLGGGRALDEQFF
TGCGCCAGCAGCTTGGGAGGCGGGAGGGCCTTGGATGAGCAGTTCTTC
>TRBV7-2|TRBD2|.|TRBJ2-7
CASSLGGLAKRSYEQYF
TGTGCCAGCAGCTTAGGGGGACTAGCGAAACGTTCCTACGAGCAGTACTTC
>TRBV10-1|TRBD1|.|TRBJ2-1
CASSRQGLGEQFF
TGCGCCAGCAGCCGACAGGGGCTCGGCGAGCAGTTCTTC
>TRBV5-1|.|.|TRBJ1-5
CASSSEPDGAQHF
TGCGCCAGCAGCTCGGAGCCCGACGGGGCCCAGCATTTT
>TRBV29-1|TRBD2|once|TRBJ2-5
CSVVRGTSGSKTQYF
TGCAGCGTTGTTCGGGGAACTAGCGGGAGTAAGACCCAGTACTTC
>TRBV5-1|TRBD2|.|TRBJ2-3
CASSLAGGSADTQYF
TGCGCCAGCAGCTTGGCGGGCGGGAGTGCCGATACGCAGTATTTT
>TRBV2|TRBD2|once|TRBJ2-1
CASSGTSGRAYNEQFF
TGTGCCAGCAGTGGGACTAGCGGGAGGGCGTACAATGAGCAGTTCTTC
>TRBV7-8|TRBD2|.|TRBJ2-1
CASSLRAGTRFF
TGTGCCAGCAGCTTACGAGCGGGAACGAGGTTCTTC
>TRBV7-2|.|.|TRBJ2-2
CASSLVAPGELFF
TGTGCCAGCAGCTTAGTAGCCCCCGGGGAGCTGTTTTTT
>TRBV25-1|TRBD1|.|TRBJ2-1
CASAWRDRGNEQFF
TGTGCCAGCGCATGGAGAGACAGGGGTAATGAGCAGTTCTTC
>TRBV27|.|.|TRBJ1-2
CASSSYEGYYDGYTF
TGTGCCAGCAGTTCGTACGAGGGATACTATGATGGCTACACCTTC
>TRBV6-5|.|.|TRBJ2-7
CASSYDARGYEQYF
TGTGCCAGCAGTTACGATGCCCGGGGGTACGAGCAGTACTTC
>TRBV19|.|.|TRBJ2-7
CASKLTGQSYEQYF
TGTGCCAGTAAGCTAACCGGACAGAGCTACGAGCAGTACTTC
>TRBV18|.|.|TRBJ2-3
CASSQLSSGTDTQYF
TGTGCCAGCTCACAACTGAGTAGCGGCACAGATACGCAGTATTTT
>TRBV27|TRBD1|once|TRBJ2-7
CASSLRLRDRGYEQYF
TGTGCCAGCAGTCTCCGACTCCGGGACAGGGGGTACGAGCAGTACTTC
>TRBV27|.|.|TRBJ1-4
CASSSQGITNEKLFF
TGTGCCAGCAGTTCCCAGGGGATTACTAATGAAAAACTGTTTTTT
>TRBV2|.|.|TRBJ2-1
CASRPSGTEYNEQFF
TGTGCCAGCAGACCGTCCGGGACCGAGTACAATGAGCAGTTCTTC
>TRBV11-2|TRBD1|.|TRBJ1-3
CASSLGQGAGNTIYF
TGTGCCAGCAGCTTAGGTCAGGGGGCTGGAAACACCATATATTTT
>TRBV4-1|.|.|TRBJ2-7
CASSQDQGQSVEQYF
TGCGCCAGCAGCCAAGATCAGGGGCAATCGGTCGAGCAGTACTTC
>TRBV6-5|TRBD1|.|TRBJ2-2
CASKTGWKNTGELFF
TGTGCCAGCAAGACAGGGTGGAAGAACACCGGGGAGCTGTTTTTT
>TRBV5-1|.|.|TRBJ2-2
CASSIGLKWDTGELFF
TGCGCCAGCAGCATCGGACTAAAGTGGGACACCGGGGAGCTGTTTTTT
>TRBV21-1|.|.|TRBJ2-7
CASTNDRVYEQYF
TGTGCCAGCACCAACGACAGGGTGTACGAGCAGTACTTC
>TRBV5-1|TRBD2|.|TRBJ2-1
CASTPGTSGRAEFF
TGCGCCAGCACCCCCGGGACTAGCGGGAGGGCAGAGTTCTTC
>TRBV4-1|.|.|TRBJ1-6
CASSLGSTVNSPLHF
TGCGCCAGCAGCCTCGGCTCCACAGTCAATTCACCCCTCCACTTT
>TRBV5-1|.|once|TRBJ2-2
CASSLGLTGELFF
TGCGCCAGCAGCTTGGGGCTCACCGGGGAGCTGTTTTTT
>TRBV11-2|TRBD1|.|TRBJ2-7
CASSLGGQPYEQYF
TGTGCCAGCAGCCTAGGGGGACAGCCCTACGAGCAGTACTTC
>TRBV11-3|TRBD1|once|TRBJ2-7
CASSSGQGVSYEQYF
TGTGCCAGCAGCTCCGGACAGGGGGTCTCCTACGAGCAGTACTTC
>TRBV28|.|.|TRBJ2-7
CASSFGGTETYEQYF
TGTGCCAGCAGTTTTGGGGGGACAGAAACCTACGAGCAGTACTTC
>TRBV6-6|.|.|TRBJ1-1
CASSYWGRTNTEAFF
TGTGCCAGCAGTTACTGGGGCAGGACGAACACTGAAGCTTTCTTT
>TRBV16|.|.|TRBJ1-6
CASRPPGRGSPLHF
TGTGCCAGCAGACCCCCCGGGAGAGGCTCACCCCTCCACTTT
>TRBV19|TRBD2|.|TRBJ2-5
CASSWASGRAPQETQYF
TGTGCCAGTAGTTGGGCTAGCGGGAGGGCACCGCAAGAGACCCAGTACTTC
>TRBV7-9|.|.|TRBJ1-2
CASSLEGFHGYTF
TGTGCCAGCAGCCTCGAGGGGTTCCATGGCTACACCTTC
>TRBV2|.|.|TRBJ2-7
CASLGLGRSYEQYF
TGTGCCAGCCTCGGTTTAGGGCGCTCCTACGAGCAGTACTTC
>TRBV4-1|.|once|TRBJ2-1
CASSRSWDLTYNEQFF
TGCGCCAGCAGCCGGTCTTGGGACCTGACCTACAATGAGCAGTTCTTC
>TRBV6-5|TRBD1|once|TRBJ1-1
CASRVNRGTEAFF
TGTGCCAGCAGGGTGAACAGGGGCACTGAAGCTTTCTTT
>TRBV28|TRBD2|once|TRBJ2-7
CASSRPGLAGGEQYF
TGTGCCAGCAGTCGTCCGGGACTAGCGGGAGGGGAGCAGTACTTC
>TRBV7-8|.|.|TRBJ2-3
CASSTRLPDTQYF
TGTGCCAGCAGCACCCGACTGCCGGATACGCAGTATTTT